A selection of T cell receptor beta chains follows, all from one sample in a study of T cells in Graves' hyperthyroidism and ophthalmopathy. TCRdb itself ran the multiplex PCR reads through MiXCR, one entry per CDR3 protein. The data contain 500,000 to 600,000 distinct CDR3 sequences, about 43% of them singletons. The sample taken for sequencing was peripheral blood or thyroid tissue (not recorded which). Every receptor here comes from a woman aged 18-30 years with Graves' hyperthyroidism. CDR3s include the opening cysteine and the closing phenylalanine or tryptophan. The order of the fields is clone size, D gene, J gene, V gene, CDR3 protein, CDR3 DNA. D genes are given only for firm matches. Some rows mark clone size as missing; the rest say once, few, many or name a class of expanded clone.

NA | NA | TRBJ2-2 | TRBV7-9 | CASRNGRTGQLFF | TGTGCCAGCAGAAACGGGCGTACCGGGCAGCTGTTTTTT
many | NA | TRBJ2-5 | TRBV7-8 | CASRPLQGVQETQYF | TGTGCCAGCAGGCCCCTCCAAGGGGTACAAGAGACCCAGTACTTC
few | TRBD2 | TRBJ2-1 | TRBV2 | CATSDPGTSGKGEQFF | TGTGCCACCAGTGACCCCGGGACTAGCGGGAAGGGTGAGCAGTTCTTC
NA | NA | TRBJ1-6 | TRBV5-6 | CASSLALSSNQPLHF | TGTGCCAGCAGCTTGGCCCTGAGTAGCAATCAGCCCCTCCACTTT
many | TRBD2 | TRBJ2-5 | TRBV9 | CASSVLGRVQETQYF | TGTGCCAGCAGCGTCCTCGGGAGGGTCCAAGAGACCCAGTACTTC
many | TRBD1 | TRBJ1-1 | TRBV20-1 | CSARRTGGTEAFF | TGCAGTGCTAGAAGGACAGGGGGCACTGAAGCTTTCTTT
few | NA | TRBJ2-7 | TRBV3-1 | CASSQWGTMTYEQYF | TGTGCCAGCAGCCAATGGGGTACGATGACCTACGAGCAGTACTTC
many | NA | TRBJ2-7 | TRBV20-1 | CSARLDTAAEQYF | TGCAGTGCCCGTCTAGACACCGCGGCCGAGCAGTACTTC
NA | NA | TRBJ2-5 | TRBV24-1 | CATGPGETQYF | TGTGCCACCGGGCCGGGAGAGACCCAGTACTTC
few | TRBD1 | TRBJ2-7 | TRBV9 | CASSTGTGRTTPLHYEQYF | TGTGCCAGCAGTACAGGGACAGGGAGGACTACGCCCCTTCACTACGAGCAGTACTTC
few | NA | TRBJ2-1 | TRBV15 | CATSKEPRENNEQFF | TGTGCCACCAGCAAGGAGCCGAGGGAGAACAATGAGCAGTTCTTC
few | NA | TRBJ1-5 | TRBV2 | CASSSYMGNQPQHF | TGTGCCAGCAGTTCCTATATGGGCAATCAGCCCCAGCATTTT
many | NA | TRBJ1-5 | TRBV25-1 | CASSERPDNQPQHF | TGTGCCAGCAGTGAAAGACCGGACAATCAGCCCCAGCATTTT
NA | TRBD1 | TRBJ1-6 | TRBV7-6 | CASRTQGQRYNSPLHF | TGTGCCAGCAGAACTCAGGGACAGAGATACAATTCACCCCTCCACTTT
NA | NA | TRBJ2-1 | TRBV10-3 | CAISESGLFEPNEQFF | TGTGCCATCAGTGAGTCTGGCCTGTTCGAACCCAATGAGCAGTTCTTC
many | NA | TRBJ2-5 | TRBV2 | CASSGGGGGAETQYF | TGTGCCAGCAGTGGGGGAGGGGGGGGGGCAGAGACCCAGTACTTC
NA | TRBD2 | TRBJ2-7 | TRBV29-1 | CSLGTSGRAFYEQYF | TGCAGCTTGGGAACTAGCGGGAGGGCCTTCTACGAGCAGTACTTC
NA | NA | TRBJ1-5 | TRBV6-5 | CASSFGHGQPQHF | TGTGCCAGCAGTTTCGGACATGGTCAGCCCCAGCATTTT
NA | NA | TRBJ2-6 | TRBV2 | CASSEDLWANVLTF | TGTGCCAGCAGTGAGGACCTGTGGGCCAACGTCCTGACTTTC
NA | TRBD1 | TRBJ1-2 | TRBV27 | CASSLEQGAIYGYTF | TGTGCCAGCAGTTTAGAACAGGGGGCGATCTATGGCTACACCTTC
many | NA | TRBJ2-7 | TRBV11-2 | CASTLLNGGSPGEQYF | TGTGCCAGCACCCTACTCAATGGAGGCTCCCCGGGGGAGCAGTACTTC
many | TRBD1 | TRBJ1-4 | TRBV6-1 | CASSAAGGSEKLFF | TGTGCCAGCAGTGCTGCAGGGGGTTCGGAAAAACTGTTTTTT